These T cell receptor beta chains were read from a single sample in a study of blood T cell repertoires in COVID-19. Assay used: immunoSEQ multiplex PCR; TCRdb lists only in-frame clones, some missing. The sample lists more than 200,000 clones; 70% to 90% were seen once. The sequenced material came from PBMCs or T cells enriched from blood (not recorded which). These receptors were obtained from a man aged 30-40 years with acute COVID-19. Both conserved end residues are part of each CDR3. The D gene is left open where the match is weak. Rows may omit the clone size; those that give it use once, few, many or a size class.

DNA,CDR3,size,V,D,J
TGTGCCAGCAGTCTGGAGGGGGCCTGGAACACCGGGGAGCTGTTTTTT,CASSLEGAWNTGELFF,once,TRBV14,NA,TRBJ2-2
TGTGCCAGTACTCCGAGGACAGGGGGAGGAACTGAAGCTTTCTTT,CASTPRTGGGTEAFF,once,TRBV2,TRBD1,TRBJ1-1
TGCGCCAGCAGCCAAGAAGGGACAGGGGGCACAGATACGCAGTATTTT,CASSQEGTGGTDTQYF,NA,TRBV4-1,TRBD1,TRBJ2-3
TGTGCCAGCAGCGTAGTGGGGACAGGGGTAACCGGGGAGCTGTTTTTT,CASSVVGTGVTGELFF,few,TRBV9,TRBD1,TRBJ2-2
TGTGCCAGCAGTCATCCGGGGGGCGCGGGGGAAAAACTGTTTTTT,CASSHPGGAGEKLFF,once,TRBV6-5,NA,TRBJ1-4
TGTGCCAGCAGCTTGGGAGGCGCGGGGGGCCCCCGGACCTACAATGAGCAGTTCTTC,CASSLGGAGGPRTYNEQFF,NA,TRBV5-6,TRBD2,TRBJ2-1
TGTGCCACCCGGACAGGGGGGACTGAAGCTTTCTTT,CATRTGGTEAFF,NA,TRBV2,TRBD1,TRBJ1-1
TGTGCCAGCAGCCCAGGGCCTAACGACGGCTACACCTTC,CASSPGPNDGYTF,NA,TRBV11-1,NA,TRBJ1-2
TGTGCCATCAGCCTCGGACAGGGGGCACAGAATGAGCAGTTCTTC,CAISLGQGAQNEQFF,NA,TRBV10-3,TRBD1,TRBJ2-1
TGTGCCAGCAGCTCAGTCCCGGGACAGGGGGCAAGTGGGGCCAACGTCCTGACTTTC,CASSSVPGQGASGANVLTF,NA,TRBV7-9,TRBD1,TRBJ2-6
TGTGCCATCAAGCGGGGCTCTAACTATGGCTACACCTTC,CAIKRGSNYGYTF,once,TRBV10-3,NA,TRBJ1-2
TGTGCCACCAGCAGAGCCGGGACAGGGGGCCTCACTGAAGCTTTCTTT,CATSRAGTGGLTEAFF,few,TRBV15,TRBD1,TRBJ1-1
TGTGCCAGCAGCTTGGCCTTCGATGTACAGGGAAACTATAATTCACCCCTCCACTTT,CASSLAFDVQGNYNSPLHF,few,TRBV5-6,NA,TRBJ1-6
TGTGCCATCAGTGACAGGGGGGAGGACACCATATATTTT,CAISDRGEDTIYF,NA,TRBV10-3,TRBD1,TRBJ1-3
TGTGCCAGTAGTGGGACAGTCTATGGCTACACCTTC,CASSGTVYGYTF,NA,TRBV19,TRBD1,TRBJ1-2
TGCGCCAGCACCTCCTTAGCGAGCAGCTCCTACAATGAGCAGTTCTTC,CASTSLASSSYNEQFF,few,TRBV5-1,NA,TRBJ2-1
TGTGCCAGCAGTGACGGACTAGTCACAGATACGCAGTATTTT,CASSDGLVTDTQYF,NA,TRBV6-4,TRBD2,TRBJ2-3
TGCGCCAGCAGCCCCTCCGCAGGCGGGTACACTGAAGCTTTCTTT,CASSPSAGGYTEAFF,few,TRBV5-1,NA,TRBJ1-1
TGTGCTAGTGGTTTGAGTGCCACGACAGGGGAAGCTTTCTTT,CASGLSATTGEAFF,NA,TRBV12-5,TRBD1,TRBJ1-1
TGTGCCAGCAGCTTAGTGGATAGCGGGGTAAACGAGCAGTACTTC,CASSLVDSGVNEQYF,NA,TRBV11-2,TRBD2,TRBJ2-7
TGTGCCAGTAGTCTCGAGACTAGGATAAGTCGCTCCTACAATGAGCAGTTCTTC,CASSLETRISRSYNEQFF,NA,TRBV19,NA,TRBJ2-1
TGTGCCACCAGCAGAGGGTCCGGGGGTGGCTACACCTTC,CATSRGSGGGYTF,NA,TRBV15,NA,TRBJ1-2
TGTGCCAGCAGTTCTGTTGAGCAGTTCTTC,CASSSVEQFF,few,TRBV12-3/TRBV12-4,NA,TRBJ2-1
TGTGCCAGCAGCTTACCTACAGGGGCCACTGAAGCTTTCTTT,CASSLPTGATEAFF,NA,TRBV11-2,TRBD1,TRBJ1-1
TGTGCCAGCAGTTACCTCGGGGGAGAGACCCAGTACTTC,CASSYLGGETQYF,NA,TRBV27,NA,TRBJ2-5
TGTGCCAGCAGCGTAAGGGGAGGCCATGAGCAGTTCTTC,CASSVRGGHEQFF,NA,TRBV9,NA,TRBJ2-1
TGTGCTAGTGGTTTGTGGCCAGGGGGTGACTACGAGCAGTACTTC,CASGLWPGGDYEQYF,NA,TRBV12-5,TRBD1,TRBJ2-7
TGCGCCAGCAGTGAGTTGCGAGGAGGCACGCAGTATTTT,CASSELRGGTQYF,once,TRBV10-1,NA,TRBJ2-3
TGTGCCAGCAGCGATGTCAGGGGCGACTATGGCTACACCTTC,CASSDVRGDYGYTF,once,TRBV5-4,NA,TRBJ1-2
TGTGCCACCAGCAGAGATCCCGTGAACACTGAAGCTTTCTTT,CATSRDPVNTEAFF,few,TRBV15,NA,TRBJ1-1
TGTGCCAGCAGCTGGGGGGGAGGGAGTTATGGCTACACCTTC,CASSWGGGSYGYTF,NA,TRBV28,NA,TRBJ1-2
TGCGCCAGCAGTTTTGGGCTAGCGGGGGATGAGCAGTTCTTC,CASSFGLAGDEQFF,NA,TRBV10-2,TRBD2,TRBJ2-1
TGCGCCAGCAGCTCGTCCGGGGGTGGCTACACCTTC,CASSSSGGGYTF,NA,TRBV5-1,NA,TRBJ1-2
TGTGCCAGCAGCGTAGGGGCTAGCGGGAGCTACGAGCAGTACTTC,CASSVGASGSYEQYF,NA,TRBV9,TRBD2,TRBJ2-7
TGTGCCAGCAGTTTAATATCACAGGGCGGACAGCCCCAGCATTTT,CASSLISQGGQPQHF,NA,TRBV27,NA,TRBJ1-5
TGTGCCAGCAGCTTGGGGCAGGGTTATAGCTACACCTTC,CASSLGQGYSYTF,once,TRBV5-4,NA,TRBJ1-2
TGTGCCAGTAGTTCCGTTCTCAGGGGCTCCTACGAGCAGTACTTC,CASSSVLRGSYEQYF,NA,TRBV19,NA,TRBJ2-7
TGTGCCAGCAGTGATTGGACAGGGCCGAACACCGGGGAGCTGTTTTTT,CASSDWTGPNTGELFF,NA,TRBV27,TRBD1,TRBJ2-2
TGTGCCAGCAGCCCCTGGGGGGCGAGCGGGGGAGAGACCCAGTACTTC,CASSPWGASGGETQYF,NA,TRBV14,TRBD2,TRBJ2-5
TGTGCCAGCAGCCATCGTACCGGGACAGGGGGCACCGGGGAGCTGTTTTTT,CASSHRTGTGGTGELFF,NA,TRBV14,TRBD1,TRBJ2-2
TGTGCCAGCAGCGTCACAGGGGGAAAAGCTTTCTTT,CASSVTGGKAFF,NA,TRBV11-2,TRBD1,TRBJ1-1
TGCAGTGCTAGTGGAGCGGGGTATTACAATGAGCAGTTCTTC,CSASGAGYYNEQFF,NA,TRBV20-1,TRBD2,TRBJ2-1
TGCGCCAGCAGCCAAGATGGCTCCGGGACAGCGGTCGGTCAGCCCCAGCATTTT,CASSQDGSGTAVGQPQHF,NA,TRBV4-1,TRBD1,TRBJ1-5
TGCGCCAGCAGCTGGGCAATGGGGCGGTACGAGCAGTACTTC,CASSWAMGRYEQYF,NA,TRBV5-1,NA,TRBJ2-7
TGCGCCAGCAGCCAAGTTACGCGGGGGGGCCACGAGCAGTACTTC,CASSQVTRGGHEQYF,NA,TRBV4-1,TRBD2,TRBJ2-7
TGCGCCAGCAGCTCTAAAATCGAAGATTCACCCCTCCACTTT,CASSSKIEDSPLHF,NA,TRBV5-1,NA,TRBJ1-6
TGTGCCAGCAGCTTAGACAGGAGATATAATTCACCCCTCCACTTT,CASSLDRRYNSPLHF,few,TRBV11-1,NA,TRBJ1-6
TGTGCCAGCAGCCCGGCCGGGACATCTTACACTGAAGCTTTCTTT,CASSPAGTSYTEAFF,once,TRBV7-9,NA,TRBJ1-1
TGTGCCAGCAGGAAACTCTGGGGGCAGGGTGAAAAACTGTTTTTT,CASRKLWGQGEKLFF,NA,TRBV2,NA,TRBJ1-4
TGTGCCAGCAGCTTAGGGCCCGCGGGAGGTCAAGAGACCCAGTACTTC,CASSLGPAGGQETQYF,NA,TRBV7-9,TRBD2,TRBJ2-5
TGTGCCAGCAGCTTCGACAGCCTAAACACCGGGGAGCTGTTTTTT,CASSFDSLNTGELFF,few,TRBV5-4,NA,TRBJ2-2
TGTGCCACCAGTACCGGGACAGGGGGGAGCACAGATACGCAGTATTTT,CATSTGTGGSTDTQYF,once,TRBV24-1,TRBD1,TRBJ2-3
TGTGCCAGCAGCGCGTCTCGGACACAAGGTGGCTACACCTTC,CASSASRTQGGYTF,NA,TRBV2,NA,TRBJ1-2
TGTGCCACCAGTGACTCGGGACAGGAGAACACCGGGGAGCTGTTTTTT,CATSDSGQENTGELFF,NA,TRBV24-1,TRBD1,TRBJ2-2
TGTGCCAGCAGTCGAGGTGGGACAGGTGACACTGAAGCTTTCTTT,CASSRGGTGDTEAFF,NA,TRBV3-1/TRBV3-2,TRBD1,TRBJ1-1